These 2 T cell receptor beta chains were all obtained from the same sample, sequenced in a study of cytomegalovirus exposure and HLA in healthy donors. The PCR employed 60 Vbeta primers together with 13 Jbeta primers. Here immunoSEQ multiplex PCR was the method, and the copy in TCRdb shows in-frame clones only, minus some. The data hold fewer than 100,000 clones, with approximately 7.6% observed a single time. Material for sequencing was PBMCs. The receptors derive from a man aged 45-60 years in good health and CMV-seronegative.

This clone was found a few times. The chain couples TRBV6-1 to TRBJ1-2, with a possible D match to TRBD1 (5 bases). CDR1 MNHNS and CDR2 SASEGT come from the germline V gene. Trimming cost V 4 bases and J 0 bases, with 15 bases left between them. The CDR3 covers 16 residues. The CDR3 spells CASSGREGIPNYGYTF. DNA for the CDR3: TGTGCCAGCAGTGGTCGGGAGGGGATCCCTAACTATGGCTACACCTTC.

J is TRBJ1-5 and V is TRBV10-3, with no clear D. CDR1 is ENHRY and CDR2 is SYGVKD in the germline V gene. V was pared by 10 bases and J by 5 bases, with 18 bases between. This CDR3 has 14 residues. The CDR3 loop is CANPTRNRHQPQHF. The CDR3 DNA sequence: TGTGCCAACCCGACCAGGAACCGGCATCAGCCCCAGCATTTT.